This TCR beta chain stems from a study of blood T cell repertoires in COVID-19. In the study overall: Sites across the United States, Italy and Spain contributed samples from acute and convalescent COVID-19. Sample material is recorded as cDNA or gDNA derived from T cells, B-cell-depleted T cells, or PBMCs.

Assay used: immunoSEQ multiplex PCR; TCRdb lists only in-frame clones, some missing. The sample lists about 280,000 clones, around nine tenths occurring once. The CDR3 sequence is 14 residues long. V was shortened by 2 bases and J by 3 bases, with 10 bases between the two germline ends. Germline V CDR1 and CDR2: MNHEY, SMNVEV (reference sequence). The sequenced sample consisted of peripheral blood. This sequence joins TRBV27 and TRBJ1-2; possibly TRBD1 for D (5 bases). This receptor was identified in a woman in her 30s with COVID-19, enrolled during active disease. CDR3 sequence: CASSLADSYYGYTF. CDR3 nucleotides: TGTGCCAGCAGTTTAGCTGACAGTTACTATGGCTACACCTTC.